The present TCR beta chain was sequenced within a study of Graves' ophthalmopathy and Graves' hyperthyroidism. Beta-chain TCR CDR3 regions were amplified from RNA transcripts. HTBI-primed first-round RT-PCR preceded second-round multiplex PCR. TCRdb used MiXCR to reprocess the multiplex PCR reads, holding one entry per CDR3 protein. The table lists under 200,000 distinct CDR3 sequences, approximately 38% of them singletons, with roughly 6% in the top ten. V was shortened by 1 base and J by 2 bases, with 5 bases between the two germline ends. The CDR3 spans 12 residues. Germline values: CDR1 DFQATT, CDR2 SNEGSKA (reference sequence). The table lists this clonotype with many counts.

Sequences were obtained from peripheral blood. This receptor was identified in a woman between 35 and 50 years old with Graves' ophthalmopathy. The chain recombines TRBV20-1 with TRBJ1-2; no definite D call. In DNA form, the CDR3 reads TGCAGTGCTAGAGTAGGCAACTATGGCTACACCTTC. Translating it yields CSARVGNYGYTF.